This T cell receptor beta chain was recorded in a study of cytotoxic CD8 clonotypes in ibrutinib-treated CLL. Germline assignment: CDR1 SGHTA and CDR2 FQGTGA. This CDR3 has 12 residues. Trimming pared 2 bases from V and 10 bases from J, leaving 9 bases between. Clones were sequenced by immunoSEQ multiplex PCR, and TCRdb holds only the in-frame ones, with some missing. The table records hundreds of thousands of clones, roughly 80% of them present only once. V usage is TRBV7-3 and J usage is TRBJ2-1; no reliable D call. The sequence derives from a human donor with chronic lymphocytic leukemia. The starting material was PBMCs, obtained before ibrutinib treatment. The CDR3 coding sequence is TGTGCCAGCAGCTTACCATCTGGGGAGCAGTTCTTC. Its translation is CASSLPSGEQFF.